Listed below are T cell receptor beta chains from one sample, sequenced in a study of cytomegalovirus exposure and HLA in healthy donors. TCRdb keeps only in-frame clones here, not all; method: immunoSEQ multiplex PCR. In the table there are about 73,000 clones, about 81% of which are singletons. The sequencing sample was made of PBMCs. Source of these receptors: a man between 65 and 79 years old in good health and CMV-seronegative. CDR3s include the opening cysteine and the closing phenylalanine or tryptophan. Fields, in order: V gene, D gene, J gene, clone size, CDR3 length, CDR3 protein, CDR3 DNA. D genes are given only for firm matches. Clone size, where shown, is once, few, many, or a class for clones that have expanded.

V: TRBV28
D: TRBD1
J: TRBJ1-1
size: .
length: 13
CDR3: CASSNGQGTEAFF
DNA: TGTGCCAGCAGCAATGGACAGGGCACTGAAGCTTTCTTT

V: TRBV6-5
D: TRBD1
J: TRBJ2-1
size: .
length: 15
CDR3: CASSSSGTANNEQFF
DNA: TGTGCCAGCAGTTCCTCGGGGACAGCAAACAATGAGCAGTTCTTC

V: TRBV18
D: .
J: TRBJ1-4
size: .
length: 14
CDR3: CASSPRGRNEKLFF
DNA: TGTGCCAGCTCACCCCGGGGGAGGAATGAAAAACTGTTTTTT

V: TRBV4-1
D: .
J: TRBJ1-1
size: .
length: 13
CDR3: CASAGAVNTEAFF
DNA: TGCGCCAGCGCTGGGGCGGTGAACACTGAAGCTTTCTTT

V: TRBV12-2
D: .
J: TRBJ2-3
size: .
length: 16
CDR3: CASRSETSGSTDTQYF
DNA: TGTGCAAGTCGCTCAGAGACTAGCGGGAGCACAGATACGCAGTATTTT

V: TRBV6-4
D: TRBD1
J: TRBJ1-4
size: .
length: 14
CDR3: CASSAGGSNEKLFF
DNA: TGTGCCAGCAGTGCAGGGGGCTCGAATGAAAAACTGTTTTTT

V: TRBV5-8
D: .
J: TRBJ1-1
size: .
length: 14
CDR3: CASSFRGIGTEAFF
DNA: TGTGCCAGCAGCTTCAGGGGTATCGGGACTGAAGCTTTCTTT

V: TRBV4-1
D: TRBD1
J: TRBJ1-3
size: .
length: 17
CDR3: CASSHARTGASGNTIYF
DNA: TGCGCCAGCAGCCACGCCCGTACAGGGGCCTCTGGAAACACCATATATTTT

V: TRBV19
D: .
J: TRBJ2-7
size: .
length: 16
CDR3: CASSIEGQVSSYEQYF
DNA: TGTGCCAGTAGTATAGAGGGGCAGGTGAGCTCCTACGAGCAGTACTTC

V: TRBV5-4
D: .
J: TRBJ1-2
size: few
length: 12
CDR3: CASSLGGHGYTF
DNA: TGTGCCAGCAGCTTGGGGGGGCATGGCTACACCTTC

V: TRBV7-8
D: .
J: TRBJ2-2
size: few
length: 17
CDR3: CASSLAVGGGYGGELFF
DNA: TGTGCCAGCAGCTTAGCTGTGGGGGGGGGCTACGGCGGGGAGCTGTTTTTT

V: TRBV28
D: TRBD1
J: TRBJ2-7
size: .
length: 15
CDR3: CASSLSGTGLYEQYF
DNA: TGTGCCAGCAGTTTATCTGGGACAGGGCTCTACGAGCAGTACTTC

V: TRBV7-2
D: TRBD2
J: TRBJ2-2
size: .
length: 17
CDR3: CASSLAPGLVNAGELFF
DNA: TGTGCCAGCAGCTTAGCACCGGGACTAGTCAACGCCGGGGAGCTGTTTTTT

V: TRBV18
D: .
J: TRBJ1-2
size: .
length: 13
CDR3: CASSPQGDKGYTF
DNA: TGTGCCAGCTCACCACAGGGGGATAAAGGCTACACCTTC

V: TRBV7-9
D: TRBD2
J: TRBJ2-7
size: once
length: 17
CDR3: CSSSLGRLAGPTYEQYF
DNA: TGTTCCAGCAGCTTAGGTCGACTAGCGGGGCCAACCTACGAGCAGTACTTC

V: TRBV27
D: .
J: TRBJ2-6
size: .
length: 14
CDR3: CASTTWTVANVLTF
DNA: TGTGCCAGCACGACCTGGACTGTAGCCAACGTCCTGACTTTC

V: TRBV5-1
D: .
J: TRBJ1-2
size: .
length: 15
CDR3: CASSLEGARDYGYTF
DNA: TGCGCCAGCAGCTTGGAAGGGGCAAGGGACTATGGCTACACCTTC

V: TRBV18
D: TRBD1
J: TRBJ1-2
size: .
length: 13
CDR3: CASSPGTVYGYTF
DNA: TGTGCCAGCTCACCGGGGACAGTCTATGGCTACACCTTC

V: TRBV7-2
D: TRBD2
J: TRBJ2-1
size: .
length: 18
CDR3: CASSLVGGLAGLYNEQFF
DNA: TGTGCCAGCAGCTTAGTAGGGGGCCTAGCGGGGCTATACAATGAGCAGTTCTTC

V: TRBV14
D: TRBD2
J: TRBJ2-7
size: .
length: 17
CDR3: CASSPTSGRARSYEQYF
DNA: TGTGCCAGCAGCCCGACTAGCGGGAGGGCCAGATCCTACGAGCAGTACTTC

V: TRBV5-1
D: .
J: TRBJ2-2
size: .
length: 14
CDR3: CASSLSLNTGELFF
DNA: TGCGCCAGCAGCTTATCACTAAACACCGGGGAGCTGTTTTTT

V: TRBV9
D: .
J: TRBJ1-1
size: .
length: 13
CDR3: CASSADTNTEAFF
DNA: TGTGCCAGCAGCGCCGACACGAACACTGAAGCTTTCTTT